This TCR beta chain was obtained from a study of beta chain features in type 1 diabetes (dated by TCRdb to 2016 to 2019). General notes on the study: No differences in mean age, gender distribution, total cell number or subset yield were found between patients and healthy donors. In the study, recently diagnosed type 1 diabetes patients and matched healthy donors were compared on the TCRB repertoires of their sorted circulating CD4+ T cell subsets. Regulatory and stem cell-like memory subsets were obtained from only 8 patients and roughly eight healthy donors, while naive and central memory subsets were obtained from all 30 or so donors. A total of 90 million to 120 million sorted cells were examined across all samples, and a strong correlation was observed between cell number per subset and RNA yield. What the research found in general, with its limitations: Patients with type 1 diabetes made fewer insertions and deleted more nucleotides at VDJ recombination sites, implying thymic rearrangement abnormalities. Shorter templates might have been favored by PCR, but patient and control samples were amplified and corrected together, so both groups would have been affected equally by any skew. The naive, central memory and regulatory TCRB repertoires appeared to resemble one another more closely among patients than among healthy donors. Because small numbers of individuals were included in the HLA sub-analyses, any influence of HLA type on TCRB rearrangement was left unresolved. A moderate but significant shortening of TCRB CDR3 length was observed in type 1 diabetes patients in all four CD4+ subsets. Because cDNA rather than genomic DNA was sequenced, highly expressing activated cells could have been over-represented, although no difference in activation and CD3 levels was found between groups.

Each donor gave one peripheral blood draw, averaging approximately 0.11 L, which was collected into heparinised tubes. Naive, central memory, regulatory and stem cell-like memory CD4+ T cells were sorted on a BD FACSAria II using a panel including CD45RO, CCR7, CD25, CD127, CD95 and CD27. Purity was above 95% for every sorted population. PBMCs were separated immediately by Lymphoprep density gradient centrifugation and were stained directly, without being cultured. To minimize batch effects, samples were stained and sorted in pairs, one healthy donor with one patient per experiment. The entire isolated RNA was reverse transcribed using the High Capacity cDNA Reverse Transcription Kit, and thus expressed TCRB transcripts were sequenced. Deep immunoSEQ sequencing was performed on naive, central memory and regulatory T cell samples, with an average of roughly 3.3 million total reads per sample. After sorted cells were lysed in RLT buffer, RNA was extracted with DNase-treated RNeasy Micro or Mini kits, with the choice depending on cell number. Each cell subset was processed on its own to prevent cross-contamination, while patient and healthy donor samples were processed together. The immunoSEQ multiplex PCR was used to amplify TCRB sequences from cDNA, generating 87-bp fragments that spanned the CDR3 region. Amplicons were sequenced on the Illumina HiSeq platform. The authors processed their data as follows. Synthetic template baselines were used to correct PCR bias computationally, reads within Hamming distance 2 were collapsed, and singletons that could not be merged were discarded. By aligning reads against IMGT, V, D and J genes, CDR3 length, and insertions or deletions at six rearrangement sites were assigned. Within each subset, clonotype counts were normalized to sorted cell number, and only after that were true diversity and Gini coefficients computed with the tcR R package. Repertoire sharing was quantified using the overlap coefficient calculated on TCRB nucleotide sequences. Imported from immuneACCESS, the table was reduced by TCRdb to in-frame sequences with V and J called. These copies leave out some clones; in studies compared against another copy, an unresolved V gene accounts for under half, and the cause of the remainder is not known. D and trimming were read from the DNA, whereas the V and J calls and clone size are those reported in that table. This sample gives some 270,000 clones in total; 8% of them show up just once. The ten largest clones add up to more than 1% of the sample.

This clone turned up a few times. Its antigen has not been determined. No base-level quality is on record; no much larger clone is a single base apart. The clonotype comes from a woman under 30 in good health. Sequenced: central memory CD4+ T cells from blood.

The nucleotide sequence reads TGTGCCAGCAGTTACGGAGGGTATGCTGAAGCTTTCTTT. It encodes CASSYGGYAEAFF. The chain employs TRBV6-6 and TRBJ1-1, with the D gene too uncertain to name. The CDR3 spans 13 residues, from the cysteine through the phenylalanine. The sequence is cut down to CDR3 DNA, 39 bases in frame from base 1. Cut back by 2 bases and 6 bases, the V and J ends lie 10 bases apart. Based on the germline V gene (reference sequence), the CDR1 and CDR2 sequences are MNHNY and SVGAGI.